Listed here are 30 T cell receptor beta chains from one sample, sequenced in a study of Tregs in tolerant kidney transplant recipients. Only in-frame clones appear in the TCRdb table, and some are missing; sequencing was by immunoSEQ multiplex PCR. This table holds roughly 48,000 clones. The sequences come from CD4+ T cells from blood, collected before the transplant. These TCRs come from a human donor who received a combined kidney and bone marrow transplant.

Remarks on this clone: The CDR3 extends 3 residues past the end of the read, so its final part is completed from the germline J gene. The V call is TRBV5-1, the J call TRBJ1-1; 10 nucleotides agree with TRBD1. The germline V gene has CDR1 SGHRS and CDR2 YFSETQ. This CDR3 is 17 amino acids long. Losses at the gene ends were 2 bases for V and 4 bases for J; bases not matched to a gene: 11. The CDR3 sequence is CASSFTMGTGVSTEAFF. CDR3 DNA, as far as it was read: TGCGCCAGCAGCTTTACTATGGGGACAGGGGTTAGCACTGAA.

Of note for this clone: The read stops 3 residues short of the end of the CDR3; the missing end is completed from the germline J gene. This chain links TRBV15 with TRBJ2-3; D possibly corresponds to TRBD2 (6 bases). The CDR3 is made up of 14 amino acids. In germline, CDR1 is LNHNV, CDR2 YYDKDF (reference sequence). V dropped 5 bases and J dropped 4 bases, with 13 bases sitting between them. The CDR3 bases that were read are TGTGCCACCAGCCTACGACTAGTCCCAGATACG. Translation gives CATSLRLVPDT. The full CDR3 protein is CATSLRLVPDTQYF.

As concerns this clone: Read coverage stops 3 residues before the CDR3 terminus; the germline J gene supplies the remainder. The chain joins TRBV7-2 to TRBJ2-7, with 7 bases matching TRBD2. The CDR3 sequence is 15 residues long. V trimming: 1 base; J trimming: 2 bases; junction bases outside the gene matches: 5. CDR1 is SGHTA and CDR2 is FQGNSA in the germline V gene. The CDR3 protein is CASSLGTSHTYEQYF. Incomplete CDR3 DNA: TGTGCCAGCAGCTTAGGGACTAGTCACACCTACGAG. Variable domain in full (rest from reference TRBV7-2 and TRBJ2-7): GAGVSQSPSNKVTEKGKDVELRCDPISGHTALYWYRQSLGQGLEFLIYFQGNSAPDKSGLPSDRFSAERTGGSVSTLTIQRTQQEDSAVYLCASSLGTSHTYEQYFGPGTRLTVT.

In the case of this clone: The read terminates 3 residues ahead of where the CDR3 ends, so the germline J gene completes it. The chain recombines TRBV18 with TRBJ1-2; D ambiguous. V was clipped by 0 bases and J by 4 bases, with 9 bases between them. The CDR3 length is 14 residues. The germline gives CDR1 KGHSH, CDR2 LQKENI. The CDR3 protein is CASSPPGLGYGYTF. The CDR3 DNA, read in part, is TGTGCCAGCTCACCACCGGGCCTCGGCTATGGC.

In the case of this clone: The read comes to an end 3 residues before the CDR3 does, leaving the germline J gene to fill in the end. This sequence joins TRBV19 and TRBJ2-3; 9 nucleotides agree with TRBD2. Germline values: CDR1 LNHDA, CDR2 SQIVND (reference sequence). The CDR3 contains 18 residues. V was pared by 1 base and J by 3 bases, with 11 bases of the junction left unmatched. The covered CDR3 bases are TGTGCCAGTAGTATAGCCCTATTTGCGGGAGGGCCAACAGATACG. It is translated as CASSIALFAGGPTDT. The full CDR3 reads CASSIALFAGGPTDTQYF.

As to this clone: The missing CDR3 end, 3 residues past where the read stops, is filled in from the germline J gene. The rearrangement uses TRBV2 and TRBJ2-5; TRBD2 aligns across 8 bases. The V gene's germline CDR1 is SNHLY and CDR2 FYNNEI. J was trimmed by 5 bases and V by 6 bases; bases with no gene match: 14. There are 16 residues in the CDR3. The part of the CDR3 DNA that was read is TGTGCCAGCAGCGCTCCCGGAGCGGGAGTCGGTGAGACC. Protein: CASSAPGAGVGET. The whole CDR3 region reads CASSAPGAGVGETQYF.

In regard to this clone: The read ends 3 residues early relative to the CDR3; the germline J gene fills the gap. V is TRBV19 and J is TRBJ2-5; 11 bases map to TRBD2. The junction had 5 bases not matched to a gene; V was cut back by 3 bases and J by 2 bases. This CDR3 region has 16 residues. Germline CDR1 and CDR2: LNHDA and SQIVND (reference sequence). Partial CDR3 DNA: TGTGCCAGTAGTATTGGGCTAGCGGGAGGTCAAGAGACC. Protein product: CASSIGLAGGQET. The entire CDR3 protein is CASSIGLAGGQETQYF. The entire variable domain, with the rest obtained from reference TRBV19 and TRBJ2-5, is as follows: DGGITQSPKYLFRKEGQNVTLSCEQNLNHDAMYWYRQDPGQGLRLIYYSQIVNDFQKGDIAEGYSVSREKKESFPLTVTSAQKNPTAFYLCASSIGLAGGQETQYFGPGTRLLVL.

With respect to this clone: The read falls 3 residues short of the CDR3 end, and the missing part is taken from the germline J gene. This chain joins TRBV11-3 and TRBJ2-3; D perhaps matches TRBD2 (6 bases). Trimming pared 8 bases from V and 2 bases from J, leaving 14 bases between. The CDR3 covers 14 residues. Germline CDR1 is SGHNT and CDR2 is YENEEA. The CDR3 region is CASELARDTDTQYF. The covered CDR3 bases are TGTGCCAGCGAACTAGCTAGGGACACAGATACG.

Regarding this clone: Read coverage stops 3 residues before the CDR3 terminus; the germline J gene supplies the remainder. The chain uses TRBV18 and TRBJ1-1, with 7 bases lining up with TRBD1. The CDR3 has 15 residues. CDR1 and CDR2 from the germline V gene are KGHSH and LQKENI. V was pared by 0 bases and J by 4 bases, with 5 bases of the junction left unmatched. The CDR3 loop reads CASSPPTAGGTEAFF. The CDR3 DNA, read in part, is TGTGCCAGCTCACCACCCACTGCAGGGGGCACTGAA.

About this clone itself: The read ends 3 residues early relative to the CDR3; the germline J gene fills the gap. The chain carries TRBV18 and TRBJ2-5; tentatively, D is TRBD1 (5 bases). CDR3 length: 11 amino acids. Trimming pared 8 bases from V and 3 bases from J, leaving 7 bases between. Germline loops: CDR1 KGHSH, CDR2 LQKENI. The CDR3 loop is CASATEETQYF. The part of the CDR3 DNA that was read is TGTGCCAGCGCGACAGAAGAGACC.

Comment on this clone: The CDR3 end lies 3 residues beyond the end of the read and is filled in from the germline J gene. V gene TRBV7-3 combines with J gene TRBJ2-1; 8 positions agree with TRBD2. Germline-derived CDR1 and CDR2 are SGHTA and FQGTGA. The J segment lost 2 bases and the V segment lost 5 bases, leaving 11 bases of the junction unmatched. The CDR3 covers 17 residues. The part of the CDR3 DNA that was read is TGTGCCAGCAGCCCCACCTTGGCGGGAGGAACCTACAATGAG. Protein product: CASSPTLAGGTYNE. The entire CDR3 protein is CASSPTLAGGTYNEQFF.

Turning to this clone: The DNA ends 3 residues before the CDR3 does, and the rest of the CDR3 is filled in from the germline J gene. V and J are TRBV7-2 and TRBJ2-5; 7 nucleotides align to TRBD1. Germline V gene data show CDR1 as SGHTA and CDR2 as FQGNSA. The CDR3 covers 15 residues. Trimming removed 5 bases from V and 5 bases from J; junction bases left unmatched: 11. The DNA read from the CDR3 is TGTGCCAGCAGCGTCCGCAGGGGGATCCAGGAGACC. Its translation is CASSVRRGIQET. The full CDR3 protein is CASSVRRGIQETQYF. The whole variable domain, filled in from reference TRBV7-2 and TRBJ2-5, reads GAGVSQSPSNKVTEKGKDVELRCDPISGHTALYWYRQSLGQGLEFLIYFQGNSAPDKSGLPSDRFSAERTGGSVSTLTIQRTQQEDSAVYLCASSVRRGIQETQYFGPGTRLLVL.

About this clone: The read finishes 3 residues shy of the CDR3 end, and the germline J gene is used to complete it. The chain couples TRBV19 to TRBJ1-1; possible D gene TRBD1, 5 bases. Trimming took 6 bases from V and 0 from J, leaving 23 bases between them. CDR1 and CDR2 from the germline V gene are LNHDA and SQIVND (reference sequence). The CDR3 covers 18 residues. CDR3 DNA (partial): TGTGCCAGTAGGACGTTATTTGGGGCGAATCACATGAACACTGAA. Protein product: CASRTLFGANHMNTE. From start to end, the CDR3 is CASRTLFGANHMNTEAFF.

Remarks on this clone: The read ends 3 residues shy of where the CDR3 ends; the end is completed using the germline J gene. The V gene is TRBV18, the J gene TRBJ2-5; no clear D. The CDR3 sequence is 14 residues long. Trimming pared 4 bases from V and 5 bases from J, leaving 14 bases between. The germline V gene has CDR1 KGHSH and CDR2 LQKENI. CDR3 sequence reads: CASSHKQWSETQYF. The DNA read from the CDR3 is TGTGCCAGCTCACATAAACAGTGGTCGGAGACC.

About this clone: The read terminates 3 residues before the CDR3 end, so the remaining end is supplied by the germline J gene. The chain joins TRBV7-2 to TRBJ2-7, with D perhaps TRBD1 (6 bases). Germline V lookup: CDR1 SGHTA, CDR2 FQGNSA. This CDR3 region has 13 residues. V lost 3 bases to trimming and J lost 4 bases, with 10 bases between them. The CDR3 protein is CASSFTGLYEQYF. Incomplete CDR3 DNA: TGTGCCAGCAGCTTCACAGGGCTATACGAG.

With regard to this clone: Sequencing ends 3 residues short of the CDR3 end; the germline J gene provides the rest. The gene calls are TRBV11-1 and TRBJ2-5; 10 nucleotides line up with TRBD2. Germline values: CDR1 SGHAT, CDR2 FQDESV (reference sequence). The CDR3 has 15 residues. V dropped 5 bases and J dropped 4; count of bases not matched to a gene: 7. CDR3 loop: CASSRGTSDSETQYF. CDR3 bases read: TGTGCCAGCAGCCGCGGGACTAGCGATTCAGAGACC.

A note on this clone: The read ends 3 residues before the CDR3 terminus; that terminus is restored from the germline J gene. The V gene is TRBV7-2, the J gene TRBJ2-2; 8 positions agree with TRBD1. V lost 0 bases to trimming and J lost 4 bases; unmatched junction nucleotides: 4. Germline loops: CDR1 SGHTA, CDR2 FQGNSA. This CDR3 contains 16 residues. The part of the CDR3 DNA that was read is TGTGCCAGCAGCTTAGCCGGACAGGGTATCACCGGGGAG. This translates into CASSLAGQGITGE. From start to end, the CDR3 is CASSLAGQGITGELFF.

Notes on this clone: The read ends 3 residues shy of where the CDR3 ends; the end is completed using the germline J gene. This chain links TRBV30 with TRBJ2-3; TRBD1 matches 8 bases. The CDR3 length is 14 residues. Germline V gene sequence: CDR1 GTSNPN, CDR2 SVGIG (reference sequence). The chain's CDR3 is CAWSVGRGLYPQYF. CDR3 DNA (partial): TGTGCCTGGAGTGTCGGCAGGGGGCTTTACCCG.

Of note for this clone: The CDR3 goes on 3 residues after the read ends, and that part is filled in from the germline J gene. This rearrangement joins TRBV19 to TRBJ2-2; possible D gene TRBD2, 5 bases. Trimming cost V 5 bases and J 2 bases, with 9 bases left between them. The CDR3 sequence is 14 residues long. Germline CDR1 LNHDA, CDR2 SQIVND (reference sequence). Incomplete CDR3 DNA: TGTGCCAGTAGTCCTCGACTAAACACCGGGGAG. Its translation: CASSPRLNTGE. The whole CDR3 protein reads CASSPRLNTGELFF.

This chain's CDR3 is CASNPLAANTDTQYF. The sequenced CDR3 bases are TGCGCCAGCAACCCGCTAGCGGCCAACACAGATACG. V and J are TRBV5-1 and TRBJ2-3; 7 bases line up with TRBD2. The read terminates 3 residues ahead of where the CDR3 ends, so the germline J gene completes it. CDR1 is SGHRS and CDR2 is YFSETQ in the germline V gene. The CDR3 is 15 residues long. Unmatched junction bases numbered 9, after V lost 6 bases and J lost 2 bases.

Regarding this clone: The read gets to within 3 residues of the CDR3 end, and the germline J gene fills in the rest. The gene calls are TRBV11-2 and TRBJ1-1; a possible D gene is TRBD1 (6 bases). The germline CDR1 and CDR2 sequences are SGHAT and FQNNGV. The CDR3 loop spans 15 amino acids. The V gene lost 2 bases and the J gene lost 0 bases, with 10 bases spanning the gap. CDR3 protein: CASSLNRVMNTEAFF. Partial CDR3 DNA: TGTGCCAGCAGCTTAAACAGGGTAATGAACACTGAA.

On this clone itself: The read comes to an end 3 residues before the CDR3 does, leaving the germline J gene to fill in the end. This chain joins TRBV5-1 and TRBJ1-2, with a weak D call TRBD1 (6 bases). The length of the CDR3 is 15 residues. Deletions cut 0 bases from V and 2 bases from J, with 11 bases between. Per the germline V gene, CDR1 is SGHRS and CDR2 is YFSETQ. The CDR3 sequence is CASSLAGGLNYGYTF. The sequenced CDR3 bases are TGCGCCAGCAGCTTGGCTGGGGGCTTAAACTATGGC.

With regard to this clone: The CDR3 end falls 3 residues outside the read, so it is completed with the germline J gene. This chain connects TRBV2 to TRBJ1-5; D is perhaps TRBD1 (6 bases). Germline V lookup: CDR1 SNHLY, CDR2 FYNNEI. Trimming took 6 bases from V and 2 from J, leaving 11 bases between them. This CDR3 has 14 amino acids. CDR3 residues: CASSRRQGNQPQHF. Partial CDR3 DNA: TGTGCCAGCAGCCGCCGACAGGGCAATCAGCCC.

A note on this clone: The read is 3 residues too short to cover the CDR3 end, so that end is filled in from the germline J gene. V gene TRBV18 combines with J gene TRBJ2-3; D is ambiguous. The germline V gene encodes CDR1 KGHSH and CDR2 LQKENI. The CDR3 contains 12 residues. Trimming stripped 5 bases from V and 0 bases from J, with 3 bases between. CDR3 bases read: TGTGCCAGCTCATTAAGCACAGATACG. The encoded protein is CASSLSTDT. The whole CDR3 sequence reads CASSLSTDTQYF.

As concerns this clone: From the germline J gene comes the end of the CDR3, since the read stops 3 residues before it. The gene calls are TRBV10-1 and TRBJ2-1; TRBD2 might be the D (6 bases). The ends were cut back, 3 bases at V and 1 base at J, with 13 bases in the middle. The CDR3 loop spans 16 amino acids. CDR1 WNHNN and CDR2 SYGVQD come from the germline V gene (reference sequence). The sequenced CDR3 bases are TGCGCCAGCAGTGATAAGCAGGCGGGATCCTACAATGAG. The encoded protein is CASSDKQAGSYNE. The CDR3 as a whole reads CASSDKQAGSYNEQFF.

Comment on this clone: The DNA ends 3 residues before the CDR3 does, and the rest of the CDR3 is filled in from the germline J gene. This chain joins TRBV2 and TRBJ2-3; D unresolved. CDR3 length: 13 residues. Deletions cut 6 bases from V and 0 bases from J, with 7 bases between. Germline V gives CDR1 SNHLY, CDR2 FYNNEI. Here the CDR3 reads CASRTLSTDTQYF. CDR3 DNA (partial): TGTGCCAGCAGGACTCTAAGCACAGATACG.

As regards this clone: The sequence runs out 3 residues before the end of the CDR3; the remainder is reconstructed from the germline J gene. V is TRBV28 and J is TRBJ2-1; 10 bases agree with TRBD2. Germline V gene lookup returns CDR1 MDHEN and CDR2 SYDVKM. This CDR3 contains 17 residues. The V and J ends lost 1 base and 7 bases, in that order; junction bases with no gene match: 10. CDR3: CASSLSSLAGVWNEQFF. The sequenced part of the CDR3 DNA is TGTGCCAGCAGTTTATCCTCTCTAGCGGGAGTCTGGAATGAG.

Note on this clone: The read halts 3 residues ahead of the CDR3 end, with the missing end drawn from the germline J gene. The chain combines TRBV20-1 with TRBJ2-7; D is unclear. Trimming pared 7 bases from V and 0 bases from J, leaving 13 bases between. The germline V gene has CDR1 DFQATT and CDR2 SNEGSKA (reference sequence). This CDR3 is 13 amino acids long. The sequenced part of the CDR3 DNA is TGCAGTGTCCCTCTGCCCGGCTCCTACGAG. Protein sequence: CSVPLPGSYE. In full, the CDR3 reads CSVPLPGSYEQYF.

A note on this clone: From the germline J gene comes the end of the CDR3, since the read stops 3 residues before it. The V gene is TRBV20-1, the J gene TRBJ2-1; 8 bases are a match to TRBD2. The CDR3 is made up of 16 amino acids. The germline CDR1 and CDR2 sequences are DFQATT and SNEGSKA (reference sequence). V was pared by 0 bases and J by 4 bases, with 8 bases of the junction left unmatched. CDR3 amino acids: CSARDDTGTRYNEQFF. CDR3 DNA (partial): TGCAGTGCTAGAGATGATACCGGGACTAGATACAATGAG.

Worth noting for this clone: Read sequence stops 3 residues before the CDR3 end, and the germline J gene provides the missing end. The V and J genes are TRBV6-1 and TRBJ1-4; 8 bases map to TRBD1. Germline-derived CDR1 and CDR2 are MNHNS and SASEGT. J lost 8 bases, V lost 2 bases, and 7 bases had no gene match. The CDR3 has 15 residues. The DNA read from the CDR3 is TGTGCCAGCAGTGAATACAGGGGGTCGGGCGAAAAA. It codes for CASSEYRGSGEK. Given in full, the CDR3 is CASSEYRGSGEKLFF.